This T cell receptor (beta chain) derives from a study of OX40 agonist ivuxolimab in advanced cancers. The CDR3 totals 16 residues. Germline V gene lookup returns CDR1 LGHNA and CDR2 YNFKEQ. The trim removed 0 bases at V and 2 bases at J, leaving 3 bases unmatched. Notes on this clone: Its antigen is as yet unknown.

Whole-study results and caveats: It was not determined which antigens were specifically recognized by the peripheral T cells that had undergone clonal expansion.

Using immunoSEQ multiplex PCR, the repertoire was profiled, and TCRdb retains in-frame clones only, with some absent. The sample holds 60,000 to 70,000 clones, over 80% seen once. Individuals having autoimmune disease history or systemic immunosuppression were not enrolled. V usage is TRBV4-2 and J usage is TRBJ2-3, with TRBD1 matching over 9 bases. The material sequenced was CD4+ or CD8+ T cells sorted from blood, taken in a trial of the OX40 agonist ivuxolimab. The TCR was taken from an adult with an advanced solid tumor such as melanoma, head and neck, liver or kidney cancer. The CDR3 here is CASSQEQGAPTDTQYF. CDR3 nucleotides: TGTGCCAGCAGCCAAGAACAGGGGGCGCCCACAGATACGCAGTATTTT.